This T cell receptor beta chain was recorded in a study of shared clonotypes between healthy human individuals. Germline lookup yields CDR1 MGHRA and CDR2 YSYEKL. Trimming removed 4 bases at V and 8 bases at J, with 8 bases between. The CDR3 is made up of 12 amino acids. Study-wide points: Non-shared clonotypes showed lower generation probabilities than clonotypes common to all four donors. The naive CD4 repertoires of a handful of donors were compared, and approximately 4.7% of clonotypes were shared.

In the case of this clone: Its matching antigen is unknown.

It was CD45RO-negative cells, positively selected for CCR7, that made up naive CD8 cells, with terminally differentiated effector memory CD45RA+ cells excluded. The donors, all of them Caucasian adults, lived in Nashville, Tennessee. Original analysis: Sequence data from immunoSEQ were junction-only and lacked quality scores; consequently, filtering differed. The data were produced by immunoSEQ multiplex PCR, yet TCRdb's version contains in-frame clones alone and is incomplete. V and J calls and clone size follow that table, whereas D and trimming were derived from the DNA. The sample contains roughly 2 million clones, just under 95% of which appear only once.

This chain uses TRBV4-1 with TRBJ1-4; D remains ambiguous. This clonotype was obtained from a man aged 18 to 30 in good health. Specimen: naive CD8+ T cells sorted from blood. CDR3 sequence reads: CASSPEREKLFF. CDR3 nucleotides: TGCGCCAGCAGCCCCGAGAGGGAAAAACTGTTTTTT.